The 10 T cell receptor beta chains listed next were all sequenced from one sample in a study of cytomegalovirus exposure and HLA in healthy donors. The PCR was carried out with 60 Vbeta primers and 13 Jbeta primers. Repertoires were generated with immunoSEQ multiplex PCR, while TCRdb's copy carries only in-frame clones and drops some. This table holds about 140,000 clones, approximately 91% found once. Sequences were obtained from PBMCs. The receptor set was obtained from a woman aged 40 to 50 in good health and CMV-seronegative.

The V call is TRBV28, the J call TRBJ2-1; possibly TRBD1 for D (6 bases). Trimming removed 6 bases at V and 4 bases at J, with 13 bases between. The CDR3 extends over 14 amino acids. Germline assignment: CDR1 MDHEN and CDR2 SYDVKM. The DNA for the CDR3 is TGTGCCAGCAGGCTAGGACAGACTTACAATGAGCAGTTCTTC. Translating gives CASRLGQTYNEQFF.

The genes are TRBV9 and TRBJ2-1; D is unclear. The germline gives CDR1 SGDLS, CDR2 YYNGEE. CDR3 length: 15 residues. Trimming removed 0 bases at V and 8 bases at J, with 15 bases between. CDR3 nucleotide sequence: TGTGCCAGCAGCGTAGCTAAAGACTCGCCCCATGAGCAGTTCTTC. Translated, it gives CASSVAKDSPHEQFF.

The DNA for the CDR3 is TGTGCCAAACCGGGACTAGCCTACGAGCAGTACTTC. It yields the protein CAKPGLAYEQYF. This chain connects TRBV7-6 to TRBJ2-7, with 8 bases fitting TRBD2. The trim removed 10 bases at V and 2 bases at J, leaving 4 bases unmatched. Germline values: CDR1 SGHVS, CDR2 FNYEAQ. CDR3 length: 12 amino acids.

The chain carries TRBV7-9 and TRBJ1-3; D unresolved. CDR1 is SEHNR and CDR2 is FQNEAQ in the germline V gene (reference sequence). V lost 1 base and J 2 bases, leaving 9 bases between the germline ends. The CDR3 sequence is 15 residues long. The CDR3 nucleotides read TGTGCCAGCAGCTTAGGGGCCCAGGCTGGAAACACCATATATTTT. It encodes CASSLGAQAGNTIYF.

The chain uses TRBV6-1 and TRBJ2-7, with TRBD1 identical over 7 bases. The V segment lost 5 bases and the J segment 2 bases; nucleotides outside the gene matches: 6. Germline V CDR1 and CDR2: MNHNS, SASEGT. This CDR3 region has 14 residues. The CDR3 sequence: CASSRTGDPYEQYF. CDR3 bases: TGTGCCAGCAGTCGAACAGGGGACCCCTACGAGCAGTACTTC.

This clone appeared a single time. The gene calls are TRBV5-5 and TRBJ2-1, with 11 bases lining up with TRBD1. CDR3 length: 15 amino acids. Per the germline V gene, CDR1 is SGHKS and CDR2 is YYEKEE (reference sequence). Unmatched junction bases numbered 6, after V lost 3 bases and J lost 7 bases. The CDR3, as DNA: TGTGCCAGCAGCTCGGGACAGGGGGTTGATAATGAGCAGTTCTTC. It encodes CASSSGQGVDNEQFF.

Only a few counts were recorded for this clone. The chain combines TRBV27 with TRBJ2-7; D may be TRBD2 (6 bases). This CDR3 comprises 15 residues. The V and J ends lost 2 bases and 4 bases respectively, with 15 bases between them. In germline, CDR1 is MNHEY, CDR2 SMNVEV (reference sequence). CDR3 bases: TGTGCCAGCAGTTTAAAGCGGGCCGCAGGGTACGAGCAGTACTTC. Translating gives CASSLKRAAGYEQYF.

The V call is TRBV27, the J call TRBJ2-1, with 7 bases matching TRBD2. The V segment lost 3 bases and the J segment 10 bases; nucleotides outside the gene matches: 9. Germline CDR1 reads MNHEY; CDR2 reads SMNVEV (reference sequence). The CDR3 is 14 residues long. The CDR3 here is CASSFSPSGREQFF. DNA of the CDR3: TGTGCCAGCAGTTTCTCCCCTAGCGGAAGGGAGCAGTTCTTC.

J is TRBJ1-1 and V is TRBV7-8; D remains unclear. CDR1 is SGHVS, CDR2 FQNEAQ, per germline. The CDR3 is made up of 17 amino acids. Trimming stripped 1 base from V and 5 bases from J, with 20 bases between. The CDR3 loop reads CASSLGTGFGWETEAFF. CDR3 coding DNA: TGTGCCAGCAGCTTAGGAACCGGGTTTGGGTGGGAGACTGAAGCTTTCTTT.

This clone was recorded a few times. V is TRBV5-4 and J is TRBJ2-5; D not certain. V was shortened by 3 bases and J by 2 bases, with 5 bases between the two germline ends. The CDR3 consists of 12 residues. Germline V CDR1 and CDR2: SGHNT, YYREEE (reference sequence). CDR3 protein: CASSWAQETQYF. In DNA, the CDR3 is TGTGCCAGCAGCTGGGCACAAGAGACCCAGTACTTC.